These 13 T cell receptor beta chains were all obtained from the same sample, sequenced in a study of CD8 T cells in Susac syndrome (dated by TCRdb to between 2017 and 2020). The library was made by the immunoSEQ multiplex PCR assay. RNA was extracted using the RNeasy kit, and about 0.5 to 1 ug of the RNA was reverse transcribed with random hexamers. Through fastp at Q25 and MiXCR, TCRdb rebuilt clones from the public reads, retaining in-frame beta chains. A single entry per CDR3 protein holds the most common genes and DNA from its merged rows. Within this sample are about 140,000 distinct CDR3 sequences, with roughly 94% of them counted one time only. The ten largest clones represent approximately 0.09% of the sample. The sample taken for sequencing was CD4+ T cells from PBMCs. Receptor source: a human donor in good health.

The chain couples TRBV7-9 to TRBJ2-3, with TRBD2 as a possible D gene (6 bases). Germline V gives CDR1 SEHNR, CDR2 FQNEAQ (reference sequence). V was pared by 4 bases and J by 7 bases, with 12 bases between. This CDR3 spans 13 amino acids. This chain's CDR3 is CASSYRRAYTQYF. In DNA form, the CDR3 reads TGTGCCAGCAGCTACCGGAGGGCCTATACGCAGTATTTT.

This clonotype was detected only a few times. The chain employs TRBV7-2 and TRBJ2-1, with 14 bases lining up with TRBD2. V dropped 1 base and J dropped 7; count of bases not matched to a gene: 0. Germline V gene lookup returns CDR1 SGHTA and CDR2 FQGNSA. This CDR3 is 15 amino acids long. The CDR3 coding sequence is TGTGCCAGCAGCTTAGGGACTAGCGGGAGGAATGAGCAGTTCTTC. This encodes CASSLGTSGRNEQFF.

The chain carries TRBV13 and TRBJ1-1; D unresolved. This CDR3 contains 15 residues. V lost 5 bases and J 0 bases, leaving 13 bases between the germline ends. Germline values: CDR1 PRHDT, CDR2 FYEKMQ (reference sequence). The CDR3 nucleotides are TGTGCCAGCAGCCCGTCTTTGTTGGTGAACACTGAAGCTTTCTTT. Protein sequence: CASSPSLLVNTEAFF.

DNA of the CDR3: TGTGCCAGCAGTTTATCGGGACAGTCCACAGATACGCAGTATTTT. Amino acid sequence: CASSLSGQSTDTQYF. The rearrangement links TRBV27 to TRBJ2-3, with 7 bases matching TRBD1. Germline CDR1 reads MNHEY; CDR2 reads SMNVEV (reference sequence). This CDR3 contains 15 residues. Losses at the gene ends were 0 bases for V and 2 bases for J; bases not matched to a gene: 2.

The chain recombines TRBV2 with TRBJ1-5; 8 nucleotides match TRBD1. The CDR3 totals 15 residues. The trim removed 3 bases at V and 5 bases at J, leaving 6 bases unmatched. CDR1 is SNHLY and CDR2 is FYNNEI in the germline V gene. The CDR3 reads CASSDRAGGYQPQHF. For the CDR3, the DNA is TGTGCCAGCAGTGATAGGGCAGGGGGCTATCAGCCCCAGCATTTT.

The chain employs TRBV7-9 and TRBJ2-5; 8 bases agree with TRBD1. Per germline, CDR1 SEHNR and CDR2 FQNEAQ (reference sequence). The CDR3 spans 16 residues. V lost 5 bases and J lost 5; bases outside the gene matches: 13. CDR3 protein: CASSDSGTGRGETQYF. The DNA for the CDR3 is TGTGCCAGCAGCGACTCCGGGACAGGTCGGGGGGAGACCCAGTACTTC.

The chain has TRBV5-4 and TRBJ1-1, with D uncertain. The CDR3 loop spans 13 amino acids. Germline loops: CDR1 SGHNT, CDR2 YYREEE (reference sequence). The germline V and J ends were trimmed by 0 bases and 6 bases, with 9 bases remaining between them. Here the CDR3 DNA reads TGTGCCAGCAGCTTGGTGGACGGCGCTGAAGCTTTCTTT. Its translation is CASSLVDGAEAFF.

The chain combines TRBV10-3 with TRBJ2-2; 16 bases map to TRBD2. Germline V gene data show CDR1 as ENHRY and CDR2 as SYGVKD. V trimming: 5 bases; J trimming: 3 bases; junction bases outside the gene matches: 9. This CDR3 spans 19 amino acids. This CDR3 reads CAISPGLAGGPYDTGELFF. Written as DNA, the CDR3 is TGTGCCATCAGTCCGGGACTAGCGGGAGGGCCGTACGACACCGGGGAGCTGTTTTTT.

This chain links TRBV5-4 with TRBJ2-2; 10 bases are a match to TRBD1. Trimming removed 4 bases from V and 1 base from J; junction bases left unmatched: 7. Germline V gives CDR1 SGHNT, CDR2 YYREEE (reference sequence). The CDR3 length is 17 residues. CDR3 sequence (DNA): TGTGCCAGCAGCGACAAAGGGACAGGGGTGAACACCGGGGAGCTGTTTTTT. Protein: CASSDKGTGVNTGELFF.

This chain uses TRBV3-1 with TRBJ2-1, with TRBD2 matching 8 bases. CDR1 is LGHDT, CDR2 YNNKEL, per germline (reference sequence). The CDR3 sequence is 14 residues long. Trimming cost V 0 bases and J 9 bases; bases outside gene matches: 4. The CDR3 region has the DNA TGTGCCAGCAGCCAAGATCTGAGCGGGAGTGAGCAGTTCTTC. Translation gives CASSQDLSGSEQFF.

The rearrangement joins TRBV20-1 to TRBJ1-3; unclear D gene. Per the germline V gene, CDR1 is DFQATT and CDR2 is SNEGSKA (reference sequence). V lost 5 bases and J 0 bases, leaving 11 bases between the germline ends. The CDR3 covers 14 residues. This chain's CDR3 is CSASGLSSGNTIYF. Here the CDR3 DNA reads TGCAGTGCTTCGGGCCTCTCCTCTGGAAACACCATATATTTT.

This chain uses TRBV6-5 with TRBJ2-3, with D perhaps matching TRBD1 (5 bases). The CDR3 sequence is 14 residues long. Trimming stripped 8 bases from V and 0 bases from J, with 12 bases between. CDR1 is MNHEY and CDR2 is SVGAGI in the germline V gene. This chain's CDR3 is CASGRSGSTDTQYF. CDR3 DNA sequence: TGTGCCAGCGGTCGTTCAGGGAGCACAGATACGCAGTATTTT.

The chain has TRBV7-3 and TRBJ2-5; 7 positions agree with TRBD2. CDR1 SGHTA and CDR2 FQGTGA come from the germline V gene. V trimming: 2 bases; J trimming: 0 bases; junction bases outside the gene matches: 3. This CDR3 comprises 15 residues. The CDR3 bases are TGTGCCAGCAGCTTAGGGACTACCGACCAAGAGACCCAGTACTTC. Encoded protein: CASSLGTTDQETQYF.